Presented here are 8 T cell receptor beta chains from one specimen sequenced in a study of identical twins (dated by TCRdb to the mid-2010s). Library construction relied on 5' RACE. Sequencing was performed on an Illumina HiSeq 2000. In-frame beta chains were kept once TCRdb had trimmed the public reads at Q25 with fastp and called clones with MiXCR. Each CDR3 protein gets just one entry, which takes the most common genes and DNA from the rows behind it. The sample table shows 700,000 or so distinct CDR3 sequences, and around 21% are seen once. The top ten clonotypes cover 4% to 5.5% of the sample. These data also featured in a second study, about T cells expressing NK-cell markers.

The sequenced sample consisted of PBMCs. These receptors came from a woman between 18 and 29 years old in good health.

This clonotype has just a few counts. The gene calls are TRBV14 and TRBJ2-3; D may match TRBD1 or TRBD2 (6 bases each). Deletions cut 0 bases from V and 6 bases from J, with 13 bases between. Germline assignment: CDR1 SGHDN and CDR2 FVKESK. The CDR3 totals 15 residues. The DNA of the CDR3 is TGTGCCAGCAGCCAAGATGAGGGGGGTTCCGATACGCAGTATTTT. As protein: CASSQDEGGSDTQYF.

V gene TRBV7-9 combines with J gene TRBJ2-1, with a tentative D call TRBD1 (8 bases). Trimming took off 1 base at V and 7 bases at J, with 17 bases between the two ends. The CDR3 consists of 16 residues. Germline V gene data show CDR1 as SEHNR and CDR2 as FQNEAQ (reference sequence). The DNA of the CDR3 is TGTGCCAGCAGCTTAGTGGAACAGGGGGGGTGGAATGAGCAGTTCTTC. It encodes CASSLVEQGGWNEQFF.

This clonotype was detected many times. This sequence joins TRBV12-3 or TRBV12-4 and TRBJ2-7; 8 bases line up with TRBD2. This CDR3 spans 14 amino acids. Germline trimming cut 6 bases from V and 5 bases from J; bases unmatched to any gene: 9. The CDR3 protein is CASSRLEREHEQYF. The CDR3, as DNA: TGTGCCAGCAGCAGGTTGGAGCGGGAGCACGAGCAGTACTTC.

The rearrangement uses TRBV10-3 and TRBJ2-3; possible D gene TRBD1, 5 bases. The CDR3 covers 14 residues. Germline CDR1 reads ENHRY; CDR2 reads SYGVKD. The V gene lost 3 bases and the J gene lost 4 bases, with 11 bases spanning the gap. The CDR3 is CAISDPRVADTQYF. The CDR3 DNA follows: TGTGCCATCAGTGACCCCAGGGTCGCAGATACGCAGTATTTT.

The chain links TRBV7-2 to TRBJ2-7; D tentatively reads TRBD1 or TRBD2 (6 bases each). This CDR3 is built from 14 residues. With 3 bases removed from V and 3 bases from J, the gap between germline ends came to 12 bases. Germline loops: CDR1 SGHTA, CDR2 FQGNSA. The CDR3 region is CASSFGGAYYEQYF. The CDR3 nucleotides are TGTGCCAGCAGCTTCGGGGGCGCCTACTACGAGCAGTACTTC.

In this sample, this clonotype turned up many times. The rearrangement joins TRBV4-3 to TRBJ2-1; no definite D call. This CDR3 is 15 amino acids long. The germline gives CDR1 LGHNA, CDR2 YSLEER. With 0 bases removed from V and 0 bases from J, the gap between germline ends came to 6 bases. The CDR3 DNA is TGCGCCAGCAGCCAAGATACCAGCTCCTACAATGAGCAGTTCTTC. This gives the protein CASSQDTSSYNEQFF.

The chain has TRBV10-1 and TRBJ2-1; 7 positions match TRBD1. The J segment lost 9 bases and the V segment lost 4 bases, leaving 12 bases of the junction unmatched. Looked up from germline, CDR1 is WNHNN and CDR2 is SYGVQD (reference sequence). The CDR3 runs to 15 residues. In DNA form, the CDR3 reads TGCGCCAGCAGTGGACCTAGACAGGGTATGGGTGAGCAGTTCTTC. Translation gives CASSGPRQGMGEQFF.

CDR3 in amino acids: CASSSTGTIAQTQYF. The CDR3 DNA reads TGTGCCAGCAGCTCGACCGGGACTATTGCGCAGACCCAGTACTTC. The genes are TRBV11-2 and TRBJ2-5; 7 bases fit TRBD2. V lost 4 bases and J lost 6; bases outside the gene matches: 11. This CDR3 is 15 amino acids long. Germline V lookup: CDR1 SGHAT, CDR2 FQNNGV.